This is a list of T cell receptor beta chains from one sample in a study of CXCR3-negative and CXCR3-positive naive CD8 T cells. Using the 5' RACE reads, TCRdb records one entry per CDR3 protein without DNA. This repertoire comprises roughly 6,100 distinct CDR3 sequences; its ten largest clones make up roughly 1.3%. The sequencing input was naive CXCR3- CD8+ T cells from blood. The receptors originated from a human donor in good health. Some clones in this sample may be carry-over from other donors' samples. The CDR3 runs from the conserved cysteine through the conserved F or W. The size of a clone is reported for some rows only, either as once, few or many, or as a class for expanded clones.

J gene: TRBJ2-5; clone size: medium-sized; V gene: TRBV7-8; CDR3 protein: CASSIRERSGETQYF
J gene: TRBJ1-1; clone size: medium-sized; V gene: TRBV13; CDR3 protein: CASSPQNRGGSNFFTEAFF
J gene: TRBJ2-3; clone size: medium-sized; V gene: TRBV4-3; CDR3 protein: CASSLSGAPDTQYF
J gene: TRBJ2-1; clone size: -; V gene: TRBV11-2; CDR3 protein: CASSLEVTYEQFF
J gene: TRBJ1-1; clone size: medium-sized; V gene: TRBV27; CDR3 protein: CASSLSPGGGTEAFF
J gene: TRBJ2-7; clone size: -; V gene: TRBV6-1; CDR3 protein: CASSTTAYEQYF
J gene: TRBJ2-1; clone size: medium-sized; V gene: TRBV19; CDR3 protein: CASSGRGWGEQFF
J gene: TRBJ2-1; clone size: medium-sized; V gene: TRBV2; CDR3 protein: CASRVRDGVTYNEQFF
J gene: TRBJ2-2; clone size: medium-sized; V gene: TRBV7-6; CDR3 protein: CASSLGQGVPNTGELFF
J gene: TRBJ1-5; clone size: medium-sized; V gene: TRBV2; CDR3 protein: CASSQSDRDYSNQPQHF
J gene: TRBJ2-1; clone size: medium-sized; V gene: TRBV7-2; CDR3 protein: CASSLEAAPSNEQFF
J gene: TRBJ2-2; clone size: medium-sized; V gene: TRBV15; CDR3 protein: CATSRPKDQRHRGAVFF
J gene: TRBJ2-5; clone size: medium-sized; V gene: TRBV20-1; CDR3 protein: CSARAGWNASALETQYF
J gene: TRBJ2-1; clone size: medium-sized; V gene: TRBV29-1; CDR3 protein: CSVDRLAGVNEQFF
J gene: TRBJ2-1; clone size: -; V gene: TRBV27; CDR3 protein: CASSPTSSLDAVEQFF
J gene: TRBJ2-1; clone size: -; V gene: TRBV29-1; CDR3 protein: CSVEDDRYEQFF
J gene: TRBJ2-2; clone size: -; V gene: TRBV3-1; CDR3 protein: CASRAEKIQGAYTGELFF
J gene: TRBJ2-1; clone size: -; V gene: TRBV6-1; CDR3 protein: CASSEAPGLEFYNEQFF
J gene: TRBJ2-3; clone size: -; V gene: TRBV13; CDR3 protein: CASSFRGTTDTQYF
J gene: TRBJ2-1; clone size: -; V gene: TRBV29-1; CDR3 protein: CSVGVLAGGMDEQFF
J gene: TRBJ1-2; clone size: medium-sized; V gene: TRBV29-1; CDR3 protein: CSVEDITVNYGYTF
J gene: TRBJ2-7; clone size: medium-sized; V gene: TRBV28; CDR3 protein: CASSEPGQGDEQYF
J gene: TRBJ2-1; clone size: medium-sized; V gene: TRBV10-3; CDR3 protein: CAISESGTDNEQFF
J gene: TRBJ2-4; clone size: -; V gene: TRBV19; CDR3 protein: CASSSGGLEVQYF
J gene: TRBJ1-2; clone size: medium-sized; V gene: TRBV29-1; CDR3 protein: CSASPNRDSHLSDYGYTF
J gene: TRBJ2-3; clone size: -; V gene: TRBV3-1; CDR3 protein: CASSQSSTSGRVVDTQYF